These 24 T cell receptor beta chains were all obtained from the same sample, sequenced in a study of cytotoxic CD8 clonotypes in ibrutinib-treated CLL. Method: immunoSEQ multiplex PCR; TCRdb's copy keeps in-frame clones and lacks some. The sample includes some 200,000 clones, about 72% of them seen just once. Source: PBMCs, taken after 24 months of ibrutinib treatment. These receptors were obtained from a human donor with chronic lymphocytic leukemia.

The chain employs TRBV5-6 and TRBJ2-4, with unresolved D. The germline V and J ends were trimmed by 4 bases and 1 base, with 9 bases remaining between them. Germline V lookup: CDR1 SGHDT, CDR2 YYEEEE. This CDR3 region has 14 residues. The CDR3 DNA follows: TGTGCCAGCAGCGGATTTAATGCCAAAAACATTCAGTACTTC. Encoded protein: CASSGFNAKNIQYF.

The chain employs TRBV27 and TRBJ1-2, with D perhaps matching TRBD1 (6 bases). Trimming shortened V by 1 base and J by 5 bases, and 11 bases separated the two germline ends. The length of the CDR3 is 14 residues. The germline CDR1 and CDR2 sequences are MNHEY and SMNVEV (reference sequence). CDR3 DNA: TGTGCCAGCAGTTTATATGCAGGGGTGTATGGCTACACCTTC. Translation gives CASSLYAGVYGYTF.

This chain links TRBV27 with TRBJ2-1; 7 bases map to TRBD1. The CDR3 runs to 15 residues. V was pared by 0 bases and J by 4 bases, with 3 bases of the junction left unmatched. Germline values: CDR1 MNHEY, CDR2 SMNVEV (reference sequence). The chain's CDR3 is CASSLSGQPYNEQFF. The CDR3 DNA sequence: TGTGCCAGCAGTTTATCGGGACAGCCTTACAATGAGCAGTTCTTC.

The rearrangement uses TRBV10-3 and TRBJ1-1; tentative D call: TRBD1 (5 bases). Trimming left V 4 bases short and J 5 bases short, with 20 bases between. This CDR3 has 16 amino acids. Germline V gives CDR1 ENHRY, CDR2 SYGVKD. The CDR3 is CAISGGTRLRGTEAFF. The CDR3 bases are TGTGCCATCAGTGGGGGGACCCGCCTTCGGGGAACTGAAGCTTTCTTT.

This clone occurred once. This chain joins TRBV19 and TRBJ2-2; 10 bases are shared with TRBD2. With V trimmed by 5 bases and J by 2 bases, 11 bases remained unmatched. The CDR3 runs 18 residues. CDR1 is LNHDA, CDR2 SQIVND, per germline (reference sequence). The CDR3 DNA reads TGTGCCAGTAGTGATCAGAGACGGACTAGCGGAAACACCGGGGAGCTGTTTTTT. Amino acid sequence: CASSDQRRTSGNTGELFF.

This chain connects TRBV5-8 to TRBJ1-4, with TRBD1 matching 9 bases. CDR1 SGHTS and CDR2 YDEGEE come from the germline V gene. Losses at the gene ends were 4 bases for V and 4 bases for J; bases not matched to a gene: 2. There are 14 residues in the CDR3. The CDR3, as DNA: TGTGCCAGCAGCAAGGGACAGGGTAATGAAAAACTGTTTTTT. Amino acid sequence: CASSKGQGNEKLFF. The full variable domain, in which reference TRBV5-8 and TRBJ1-4 provide the parts outside the CDR3, is EAGVTQSPTHLIKTRGQQATLRCSPISGHTSVYWYQQALGLGLQFLLWYDEGEERNRGNFPPRFSGRQFPNYSSELNVNALELEDSALYLCASSKGQGNEKLFFGSGTQLSVL.

The sample holds a few counts of this clone. Written as DNA, the CDR3 is TGTGCCAGCAGACTCCTAGCGGGAGTGAACAATGAGCAGTTCTTC. This gives the protein CASRLLAGVNNEQFF. The chain couples TRBV27 to TRBJ2-1, with 10 bases matching TRBD2. Trimming took 6 bases from V and 5 from J; bases not matched to a gene: 7. Germline V lookup: CDR1 MNHEY, CDR2 SMNVEV (reference sequence). The CDR3 has 15 amino acids.

The chain combines TRBV9 with TRBJ2-5, with D possibly matching TRBD1 (6 bases). Trimming pared 3 bases from V and 5 bases from J, leaving 11 bases between. Germline assignment: CDR1 SGDLS and CDR2 YYNGEE. There are 13 residues in the CDR3. The CDR3 spells CASSATGIETQYF. In nucleotides, the CDR3 is TGTGCCAGCAGCGCAACAGGGATCGAGACCCAGTACTTC.

This chain joins TRBV7-2 and TRBJ2-1, with D possibly being TRBD1 (5 bases). CDR1 SGHTA and CDR2 FQGNSA come from the germline V gene. V was clipped by 5 bases and J by 0 bases, with 14 bases between them. The CDR3 length is 16 residues. The CDR3 protein is CASSRIGESSYNEQFF. The CDR3 nucleotides read TGTGCCAGCAGCCGGATAGGGGAAAGCTCCTACAATGAGCAGTTCTTC.

The chain combines TRBV5-1 with TRBJ2-1, with 8 bases lining up with TRBD1. Losses at the gene ends were 3 bases for V and 9 bases for J; bases not matched to a gene: 17. Germline values: CDR1 SGHRS, CDR2 YFSETQ. This CDR3 has 17 amino acids. CDR3 region: CASSSLGRGSGGGEQFF. The DNA for the CDR3 is TGCGCCAGCAGCTCCCTAGGGCGGGGTTCAGGGGGCGGTGAGCAGTTCTTC.

In DNA, the CDR3 is TGTGCCAGCAGACTCCAGGGTGAAAAACTGTTTTTT. It is translated as CASRLQGEKLFF. This rearrangement joins TRBV27 to TRBJ1-4, with D possibly matching TRBD1 (5 bases). The V end lost 6 bases, the J end lost 7 bases, and 9 bases lay between the germline ends. This CDR3 is built from 12 residues. CDR1 and CDR2 from the germline V gene are MNHEY and SMNVEV (reference sequence).

CDR3 residues: CATSMDRNSYNEQFF. The CDR3, as DNA: TGTGCCACCAGCATGGACAGAAACTCCTACAATGAGCAGTTCTTC. This chain uses TRBV10-3 with TRBJ2-1; the D gene is possibly TRBD1 (6 bases). Germline V gives CDR1 ENHRY, CDR2 SYGVKD. V was shortened by 10 bases and J by 0 bases, with 16 bases between the two germline ends. The CDR3 is made up of 15 amino acids.

The chain joins TRBV4-1 to TRBJ2-4; no definite D call. The CDR3 contains 15 residues. Looked up from germline, CDR1 is MGHRA and CDR2 is YSYEKL. Trimming removed 2 bases from V and 0 bases from J, with 8 bases in between. CDR3 loop: CASSQSPLAKNIQYF. In nucleotides, the CDR3 is TGCGCCAGCAGCCAATCCCCCCTAGCCAAAAACATTCAGTACTTC.

The rearrangement joins TRBV5-1 to TRBJ2-1, with TRBD2 matching over 8 bases. Germline V gene sequence: CDR1 SGHRS, CDR2 YFSETQ. Unmatched junction bases numbered 11, after V lost 4 bases and J lost 2 bases. The CDR3 covers 17 residues. CDR3 in amino acids: CASSRKAAGDAYNEQFF. The CDR3 region has the DNA TGCGCCAGCAGCAGAAAAGCAGCGGGAGATGCCTACAATGAGCAGTTCTTC.

The chain uses TRBV2 and TRBJ2-5, with a tentative D call TRBD2 (5 bases). CDR1 and CDR2 from the germline V gene are SNHLY and FYNNEI. The CDR3 consists of 14 residues. Trimming took 7 bases from V and 5 from J, leaving 17 bases between them. The CDR3 sequence: CASKLGRVVETQYF. The CDR3 DNA follows: TGTGCCAGCAAACTTGGGAGAGTCGTCGAGACCCAGTACTTC.

This clone was picked up a small number of times. V and J are TRBV6-5 and TRBJ1-2, with a possible D match to TRBD1 (5 bases). Germline V gives CDR1 MNHEY, CDR2 SVGAGI. The V end was cut by 10 bases, the J end by 3 bases, with 9 bases between. CDR3 length: 11 residues. The CDR3 reads CATRVDYGYTF. The CDR3 nucleotides are TGTGCCACCAGGGTGGACTATGGCTACACCTTC.

This clone appeared once. This sequence joins TRBV6-6 and TRBJ2-1; possibly TRBD1 for D (5 bases). Germline CDR1 and CDR2: MNHNY and SVGAGI (reference sequence). V gave up 2 bases and J gave up 0 bases, with 8 bases separating them. CDR3 length: 15 residues. This CDR3 reads CASSYDRSSYNEQFF. CDR3 nucleotides: TGTGCCAGCAGTTACGACAGAAGCTCCTACAATGAGCAGTTCTTC.

The rearrangement joins TRBV5-1 to TRBJ2-7; 10 nucleotides line up with TRBD2. The CDR3 spans 14 residues. Germline trimming cut 5 bases from V and 6 bases from J; bases unmatched to any gene: 8. Germline CDR1 reads SGHRS; CDR2 reads YFSETQ. The CDR3 loop is CASRPSGSLGEQYF. The CDR3 nucleotides read TGCGCCAGCAGACCTAGCGGGAGTTTGGGCGAGCAGTACTTC.

This clone appeared a few times. V usage is TRBV28 and J usage is TRBJ2-7; 10 bases are shared with TRBD2. The V segment lost 7 bases and the J segment 2 bases; nucleotides outside the gene matches: 8. The CDR3 sequence is 15 residues long. Germline CDR1 MDHEN, CDR2 SYDVKM. In nucleotides, the CDR3 is TGTGCCAGCAATCCAACTAGCGGGACTACCTACGAGCAGTACTTC. Encoded protein: CASNPTSGTTYEQYF.

V and J are TRBV7-6 and TRBJ2-2, with D tentatively TRBD1 (6 bases). The germline V and J ends were trimmed by 4 bases and 4 bases, with 10 bases remaining between them. From germline, CDR1 is SGHVS and CDR2 FNYEAQ. The length of the CDR3 is 14 residues. The CDR3, as DNA: TGTGCCAGCAGCTCCCAGGGGAGCACCGGGGAGCTGTTTTTT. It encodes CASSSQGSTGELFF.

The rearrangement uses TRBV4-3 and TRBJ1-2; 8 bases align to TRBD1. CDR1 is LGHNA, CDR2 YSLEER, per germline. Unmatched junction bases numbered 3, after V lost 1 base and J lost 2 bases. CDR3 size: 15 residues. CDR3 sequence reads: CASSQVWTGNYGYTF. CDR3 coding DNA: TGCGCCAGCAGCCAAGTTTGGACAGGGAACTATGGCTACACCTTC.

This chain uses TRBV27 with TRBJ2-1, with 7 nucleotides matching TRBD1. Germline-derived CDR1 and CDR2 are MNHEY and SMNVEV (reference sequence). V trimming: 6 bases; J trimming: 4 bases; junction bases outside the gene matches: 9. This CDR3 region has 15 residues. CDR3 bases: TGTGCCAGCAGGCTGGGGACAGAAACATACAATGAGCAGTTCTTC. Protein: CASRLGTETYNEQFF.

This chain connects TRBV30 to TRBJ2-3, with D tentatively TRBD2 (5 bases). Trimming cost V 4 bases and J 4 bases, with 15 bases left between them. Germline V gene data show CDR1 as GTSNPN and CDR2 as SVGIG (reference sequence). The CDR3 has 14 residues. CDR3 sequence (DNA): TGTGCCTGGATCCTGTCGGGGTCCCCAGATACGCAGTATTTT. Amino acid sequence: CAWILSGSPDTQYF.

V gene TRBV4-3 combines with J gene TRBJ2-5, with D perhaps assigned TRBD1 or TRBD2 (5 bases each). The DNA end favors TRBJ2-7, so the J call may be wrong. This CDR3 spans 15 amino acids. Germline CDR1 LGHNA, CDR2 YSLEER. The CDR3 DNA reads TGCGCCAGCAGCCAAATTCAGGGAGCATCCTACGAGCAGTACTTC. This gives the protein CASSQIQGASYEQYF.